This T cell receptor (beta chain) was captured by sequencing in a study of blood T cells in healthy people across ages. Notes on the study in general: TCR beta diversity correlated strongly with naive T cell percentage.

On this clonotype: Its specificity is unknown.

Sample-barcoded 5' priming and a J-beta primer mix drove a second PCR of roughly 6 to 12 cycles. Every cDNA molecule carried a tag from a template-switch adaptor bearing 12 random nucleotides. TCRdb reprocessed the 5' RACE reads with MiXCR, giving one entry per CDR3 protein. The sample has some 1,000,000 distinct CDR3 sequences, about 23% seen once. The CDR3 consists of 13 residues. V was cut by 8 bases and J by 0 bases, with 10 bases left in between. Germline CDR1 SEHNR, CDR2 FQNEAQ (reference sequence). This same sample was also part of a study on T cells of mothers and their children.

This TCR derives from a girl aged 2 to 9 in good health. The sequencing input was blood. The rearrangement uses TRBV7-9 and TRBJ2-5; no clear D gene. This CDR3 is CASPPENQETQYF. Here the CDR3 DNA reads TGTGCCAGCCCCCCAGAAAACCAAGAGACCCAGTACTTC.